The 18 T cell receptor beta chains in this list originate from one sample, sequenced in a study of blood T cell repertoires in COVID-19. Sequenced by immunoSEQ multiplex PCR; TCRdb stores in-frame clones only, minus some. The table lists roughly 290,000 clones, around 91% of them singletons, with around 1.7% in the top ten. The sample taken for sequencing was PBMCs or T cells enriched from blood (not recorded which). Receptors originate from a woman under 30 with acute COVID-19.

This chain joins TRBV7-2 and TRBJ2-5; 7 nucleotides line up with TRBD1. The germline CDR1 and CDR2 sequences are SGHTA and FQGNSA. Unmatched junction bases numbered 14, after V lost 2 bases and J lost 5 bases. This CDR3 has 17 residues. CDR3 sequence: CASSLTGQALVAETQYF. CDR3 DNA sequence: TGTGCCAGCAGCTTAACCGGACAGGCGCTAGTAGCGGAGACCCAGTACTTC.

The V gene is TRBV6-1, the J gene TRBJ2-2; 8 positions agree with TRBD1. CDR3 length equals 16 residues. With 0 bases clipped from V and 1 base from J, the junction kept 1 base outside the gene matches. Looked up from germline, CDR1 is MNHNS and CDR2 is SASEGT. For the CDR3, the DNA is TGTGCCAGCAGTGAAGCGGACAGGGTGAACACCGGGGAGCTGTTTTTT. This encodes CASSEADRVNTGELFF.

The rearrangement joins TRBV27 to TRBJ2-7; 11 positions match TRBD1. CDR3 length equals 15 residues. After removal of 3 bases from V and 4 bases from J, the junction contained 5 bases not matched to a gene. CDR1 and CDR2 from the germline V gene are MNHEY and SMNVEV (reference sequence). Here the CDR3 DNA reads TGTGCCAGCAGTTTCCGCGGACAGGGGGCGTACGAGCAGTACTTC. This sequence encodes CASSFRGQGAYEQYF.

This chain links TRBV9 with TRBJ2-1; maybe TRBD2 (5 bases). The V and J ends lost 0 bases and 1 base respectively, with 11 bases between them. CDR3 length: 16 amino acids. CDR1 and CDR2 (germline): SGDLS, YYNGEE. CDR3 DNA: TGTGCCAGCAGCGTAGGTCGGGCGGGTTCCTACAATGAGCAGTTCTTC. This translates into CASSVGRAGSYNEQFF. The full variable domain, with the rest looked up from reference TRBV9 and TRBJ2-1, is DSGVTQTPKHLITATGQRVTLRCSPRSGDLSVYWYQQSLDQGLQFLIQYYNGEERAKGNILERFSAQQFPDLHSELNLSSLELGDSALYFCASSVGRAGSYNEQFFGPGTRLTVL.

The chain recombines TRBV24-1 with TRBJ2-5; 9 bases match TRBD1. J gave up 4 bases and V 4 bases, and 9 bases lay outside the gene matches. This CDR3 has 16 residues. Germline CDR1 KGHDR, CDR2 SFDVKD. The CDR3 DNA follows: TGTGCCACCAGTGACCCTACAAGGACAGGGGTAGAGACCCAGTACTTC. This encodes CATSDPTRTGVETQYF.

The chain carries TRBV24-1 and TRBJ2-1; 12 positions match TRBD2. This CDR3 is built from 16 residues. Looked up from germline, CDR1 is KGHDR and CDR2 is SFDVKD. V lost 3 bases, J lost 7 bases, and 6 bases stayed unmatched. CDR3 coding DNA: TGTGCCACCAGTGATCCGACTAGCGGGAGACTAAATGAGCAGTTCTTC. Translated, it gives CATSDPTSGRLNEQFF.

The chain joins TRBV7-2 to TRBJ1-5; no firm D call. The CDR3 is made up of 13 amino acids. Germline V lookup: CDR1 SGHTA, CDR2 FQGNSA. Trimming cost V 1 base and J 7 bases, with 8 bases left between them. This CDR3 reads CASSLGALQPQHF. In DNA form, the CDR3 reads TGTGCCAGCAGCTTAGGGGCGCTACAGCCCCAGCATTTT.

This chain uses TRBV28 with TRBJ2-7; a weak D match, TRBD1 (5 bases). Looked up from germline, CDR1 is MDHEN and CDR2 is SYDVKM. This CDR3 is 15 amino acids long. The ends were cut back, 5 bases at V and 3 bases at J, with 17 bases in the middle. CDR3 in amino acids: CASSTRVYSYYEQYF. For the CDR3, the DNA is TGTGCCAGCAGTACCAGGGTCTATTCCTACTACGAGCAGTACTTC.

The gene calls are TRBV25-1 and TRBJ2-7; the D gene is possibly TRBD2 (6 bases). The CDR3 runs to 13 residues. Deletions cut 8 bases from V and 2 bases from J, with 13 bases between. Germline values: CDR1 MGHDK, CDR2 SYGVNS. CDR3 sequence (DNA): TGTGCCAGCCGGGAGAGTGGTACCTACGAGCAGTACTTC. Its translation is CASRESGTYEQYF.

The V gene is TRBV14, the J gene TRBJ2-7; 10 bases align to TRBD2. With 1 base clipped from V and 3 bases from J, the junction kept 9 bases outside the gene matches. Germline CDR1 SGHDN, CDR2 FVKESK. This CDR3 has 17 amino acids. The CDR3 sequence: CASSQGVAGGKNYEQYF. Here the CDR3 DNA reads TGTGCCAGCAGCCAAGGGGTAGCGGGAGGAAAAAACTACGAGCAGTACTTC.

This chain's CDR3 is CSAPSGSRETQYF. The CDR3, as DNA: TGCAGCGCCCCAAGCGGGAGTAGAGAGACCCAGTACTTC. The chain uses TRBV29-1 and TRBJ2-5; 8 bases map to TRBD2. The trim removed 7 bases at V and 4 bases at J, leaving 8 bases unmatched. The CDR3 has 13 residues. CDR1 is SQVTM, CDR2 ANQGSEA, per germline.

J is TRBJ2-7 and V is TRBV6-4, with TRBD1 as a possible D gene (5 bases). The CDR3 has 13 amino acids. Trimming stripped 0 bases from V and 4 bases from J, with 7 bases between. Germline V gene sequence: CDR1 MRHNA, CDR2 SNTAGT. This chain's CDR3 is CASSDSPGYEQYF. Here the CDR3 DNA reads TGTGCCAGCAGTGACTCCCCAGGGTACGAGCAGTACTTC.

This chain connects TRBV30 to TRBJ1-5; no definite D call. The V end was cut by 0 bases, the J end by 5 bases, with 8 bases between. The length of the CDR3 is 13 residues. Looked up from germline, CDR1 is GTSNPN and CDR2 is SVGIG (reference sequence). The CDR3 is CAWSVSGYQPQHF. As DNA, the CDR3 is TGTGCCTGGAGTGTCTCGGGGTATCAGCCCCAGCATTTT. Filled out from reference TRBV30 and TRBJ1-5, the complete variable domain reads SQTIHQWPATLVQPVGSPLSLECTVEGTSNPNLYWYRQAAGRGLQLLFYSVGIGQISSEVPQNLSASRPQDRQFILSSKKLLLSDSGFYLCAWSVSGYQPQHFGDGTRLSIL.

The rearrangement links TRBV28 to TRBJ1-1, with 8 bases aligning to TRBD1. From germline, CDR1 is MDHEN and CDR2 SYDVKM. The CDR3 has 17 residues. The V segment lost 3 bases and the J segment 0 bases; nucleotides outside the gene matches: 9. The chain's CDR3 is CASSFPDRVDMNTEAFF. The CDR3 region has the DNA TGTGCCAGCAGTTTCCCGGACAGGGTCGACATGAACACTGAAGCTTTCTTT.

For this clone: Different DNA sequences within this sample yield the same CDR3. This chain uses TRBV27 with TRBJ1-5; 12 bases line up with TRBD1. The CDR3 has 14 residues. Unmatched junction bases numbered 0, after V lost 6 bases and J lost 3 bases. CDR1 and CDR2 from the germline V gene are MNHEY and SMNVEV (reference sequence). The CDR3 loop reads CASRGQGANQPQHF. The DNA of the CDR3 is TGTGCCAGCAGGGGACAGGGGGCCAATCAGCCCCAGCATTTT.

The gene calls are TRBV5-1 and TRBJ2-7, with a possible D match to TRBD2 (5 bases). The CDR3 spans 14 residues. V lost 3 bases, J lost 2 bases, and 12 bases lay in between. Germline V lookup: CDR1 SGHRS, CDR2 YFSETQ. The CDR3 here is CASSWTGETYEQYF. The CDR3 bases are TGCGCCAGCAGCTGGACCGGGGAAACCTACGAGCAGTACTTC.

The CDR3 nucleotides read TGCAGCGTAGCAGGGACACCTAGCACAGATACGCAGTATTTT. This codes for CSVAGTPSTDTQYF. The J gene is TRBJ2-3, the V gene TRBV29-1; perhaps TRBD1 as D (6 bases). The CDR3 runs to 14 residues. Trimming removed 6 bases from V and 0 bases from J, with 13 bases in between. CDR1 and CDR2 from the germline V gene are SQVTM and ANQGSEA.

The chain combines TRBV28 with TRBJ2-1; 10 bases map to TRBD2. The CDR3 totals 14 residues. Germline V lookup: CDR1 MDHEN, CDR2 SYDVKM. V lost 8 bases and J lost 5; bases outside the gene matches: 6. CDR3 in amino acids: CASGIAGGDNEQFF. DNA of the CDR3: TGTGCCAGCGGGATAGCGGGAGGCGACAATGAGCAGTTCTTC.